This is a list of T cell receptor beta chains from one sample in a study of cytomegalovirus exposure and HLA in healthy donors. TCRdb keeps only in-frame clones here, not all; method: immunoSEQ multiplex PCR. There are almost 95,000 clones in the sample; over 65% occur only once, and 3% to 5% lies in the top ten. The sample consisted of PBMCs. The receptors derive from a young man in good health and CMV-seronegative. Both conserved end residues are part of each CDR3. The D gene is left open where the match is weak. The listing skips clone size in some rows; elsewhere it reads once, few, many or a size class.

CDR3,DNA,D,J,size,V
CASSANPGLAGGYEQFF,TGTGCCAGCAGTGCGAACCCTGGACTAGCGGGGGGCTATGAGCAGTTCTTC,TRBD2,TRBJ2-1,-,TRBV6-1
CASSPAQGMNTEAFF,TGTGCCAGCTCACCCGCGCAGGGGATGAACACTGAAGCTTTCTTT,-,TRBJ1-1,-,TRBV18
CASSRAFVAAAYEQYF,TGTGCCAGCAGCAGGGCTTTTGTGGCAGCAGCCTACGAGCAGTACTTC,-,TRBJ2-7,-,TRBV2
CASSISGSSYEQYF,TGTGCCAGTAGTATCTCAGGGTCCTCCTACGAGCAGTACTTC,-,TRBJ2-7,-,TRBV19
CASSLGEEGTQYF,TGCGCCAGCAGCTTAGGGGAGGAGGGTACGCAGTATTTT,-,TRBJ2-3,-,TRBV5-1
CAWSLGTGLHEQYF,TGTGCCTGGAGTTTAGGGACAGGGCTCCACGAGCAGTACTTC,TRBD1,TRBJ2-7,-,TRBV30
CASSQNRGEKLFF,TGTGCCAGCAGCCAGAACAGGGGTGAAAAACTGTTTTTT,TRBD1,TRBJ1-4,-,TRBV4-2
CASSIFAVPDEKLFF,TGTGCCAGTAGTATTTTTGCTGTTCCGGATGAAAAACTGTTTTTT,-,TRBJ1-4,once,TRBV19
CASGEDRELGYGYTF,TGTGCCAGTGGGGAGGACAGGGAACTCGGGTATGGCTACACCTTC,TRBD1,TRBJ1-2,-,TRBV27
CASSKGPGLDKWFYNEQFF,TGCGCCAGCAGCAAGGGACCGGGACTAGACAAGTGGTTCTACAATGAGCAGTTCTTC,TRBD2,TRBJ2-1,-,TRBV5-1
CASSVGGRDMGETQYF,TGTGCCAGCAGCGTTGGTGGGAGGGACATGGGAGAGACCCAGTACTTC,-,TRBJ2-5,-,TRBV9
CASSQDGQGADYEQYF,TGCGCCAGCAGCCAAGATGGACAGGGGGCGGACTACGAGCAGTACTTC,TRBD1,TRBJ2-7,-,TRBV4-3
CASSSDRGGRANEKLFF,TGTGCCAGCAGTTCGGACAGGGGAGGACGGGCTAATGAAAAACTGTTTTTT,TRBD1,TRBJ1-4,-,TRBV5-6
CASSEGQNNEQFF,TGCGCCAGCAGCGAGGGACAGAACAATGAGCAGTTCTTC,TRBD1,TRBJ2-1,-,TRBV5-1
CASSDDVRPTDTQYF,TGTGCCAGCAGCGACGATGTCAGGCCGACAGATACGCAGTATTTT,-,TRBJ2-3,-,TRBV9
CASSYRTGGREQYF,TGTGCCAGCAGCTACCGGACAGGGGGCCGCGAGCAGTACTTC,TRBD1,TRBJ2-7,-,TRBV5-8
CASSKQGRDTEAFF,TGTGCCAGTAGTAAGCAGGGCCGCGACACTGAAGCTTTCTTT,-,TRBJ1-1,-,TRBV19
CASSQDNSGYEQYF,TGCGCCAGCAGCCAAGATAATTCGGGCTACGAGCAGTACTTC,-,TRBJ2-7,few,TRBV4-1
CASSLVQDRAYTGELFF,TGTGCCAGCAGTTTGGTGCAGGACAGGGCTTACACCGGGGAGCTGTTTTTT,TRBD1,TRBJ2-2,few,TRBV28
CAWSAQGATNEKLFF,TGTGCCTGGAGTGCTCAGGGGGCAACTAATGAAAAACTGTTTTTT,TRBD1,TRBJ1-4,-,TRBV30
CAITPTGPNTEAFF,TGTGCCATCACGCCGACAGGTCCGAACACTGAAGCTTTCTTT,-,TRBJ1-1,-,TRBV10-3
CASSLDGQGVTEAFF,TGTGCCAGCAGCTTAGACGGACAGGGTGTCACTGAAGCTTTCTTT,TRBD1,TRBJ1-1,once,TRBV7-3